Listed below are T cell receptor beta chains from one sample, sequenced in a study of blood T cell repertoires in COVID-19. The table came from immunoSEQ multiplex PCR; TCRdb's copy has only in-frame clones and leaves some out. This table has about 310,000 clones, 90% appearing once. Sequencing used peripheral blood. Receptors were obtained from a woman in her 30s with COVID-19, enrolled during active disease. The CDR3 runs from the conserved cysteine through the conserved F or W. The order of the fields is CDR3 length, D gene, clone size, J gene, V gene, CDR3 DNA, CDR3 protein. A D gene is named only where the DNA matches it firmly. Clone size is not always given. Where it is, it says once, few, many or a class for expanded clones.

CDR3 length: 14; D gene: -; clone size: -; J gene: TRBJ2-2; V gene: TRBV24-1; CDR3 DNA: TGTGCCACCAGTTTTACCGGTTATGGCGGGGAGCTGTTTTTT; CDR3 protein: CATSFTGYGGELFF
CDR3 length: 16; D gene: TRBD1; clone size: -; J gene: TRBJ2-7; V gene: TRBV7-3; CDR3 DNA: TGTGCCAGCAGCCAATCCGGTGCGACAGGGGCATACGAGCAGTACTTC; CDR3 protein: CASSQSGATGAYEQYF
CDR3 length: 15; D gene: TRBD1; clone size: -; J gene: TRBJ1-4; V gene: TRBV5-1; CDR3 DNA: TGCGCCAGCAGCAACGGACAGGGGAATAATGAAAAACTGTTTTTT; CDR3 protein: CASSNGQGNNEKLFF
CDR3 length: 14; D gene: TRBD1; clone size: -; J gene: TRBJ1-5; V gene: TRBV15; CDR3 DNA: TGTGCCACCAGCCTACCAGGGGGAAACCAGCCCCAGCATTTT; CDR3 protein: CATSLPGGNQPQHF
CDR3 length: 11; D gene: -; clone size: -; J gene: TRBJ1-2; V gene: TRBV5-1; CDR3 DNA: TGCGCCAGCGGGGAGGGGTATGGCTACACCTTC; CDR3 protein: CASGEGYGYTF
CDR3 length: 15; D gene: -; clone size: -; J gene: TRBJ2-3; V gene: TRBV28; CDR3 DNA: TGTGCCAGCAGTTTCGGGGGAGTGAGGGCAGATACGCAGTATTTT; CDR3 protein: CASSFGGVRADTQYF
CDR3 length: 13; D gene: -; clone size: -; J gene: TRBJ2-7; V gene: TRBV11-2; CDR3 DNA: TGTGCCAGCAGCTTAGTCTACTTCGGCGAGCAGTACTTC; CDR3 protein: CASSLVYFGEQYF
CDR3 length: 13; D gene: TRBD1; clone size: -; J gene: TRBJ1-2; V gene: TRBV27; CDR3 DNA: TGTGCCAGCAGTGACAGGGTCTACTATGGCTACACCTTC; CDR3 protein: CASSDRVYYGYTF
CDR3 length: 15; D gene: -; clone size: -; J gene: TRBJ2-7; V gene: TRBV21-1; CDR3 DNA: TGTGCCAGCAGCATGCTAGCGGGATCTACCTACGAGCAGTACTTC; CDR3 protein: CASSMLAGSTYEQYF
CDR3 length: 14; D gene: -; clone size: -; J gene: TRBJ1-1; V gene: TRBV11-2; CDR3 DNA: TGTGCCAGCAGCTTAGTGCCGGGGGAGAGTGAAGCTTTCTTT; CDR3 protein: CASSLVPGESEAFF
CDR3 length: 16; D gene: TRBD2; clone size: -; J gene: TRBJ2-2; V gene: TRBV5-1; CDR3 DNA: TGCGCCAGCAGCTCCAGACTAGCGGGAGCCACCGGGGAGCTGTTTTTT; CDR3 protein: CASSSRLAGATGELFF
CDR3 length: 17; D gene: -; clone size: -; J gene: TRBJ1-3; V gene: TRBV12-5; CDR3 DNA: TGTGCTAGTGGCCTTGGGACAAGCTTGGGCTCTGGAAACACCATATATTTT; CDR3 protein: CASGLGTSLGSGNTIYF
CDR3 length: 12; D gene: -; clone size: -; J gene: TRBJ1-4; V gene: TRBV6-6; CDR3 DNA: TGTGCCAGCAGTAGGGGCCCAGAAAAACTGTTTTTT; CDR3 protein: CASSRGPEKLFF
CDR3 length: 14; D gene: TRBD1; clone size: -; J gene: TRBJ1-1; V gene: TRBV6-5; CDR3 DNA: TGTGCCAGCAGTTTCGACAGGGGCGACACTGAAGCTTTCTTT; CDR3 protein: CASSFDRGDTEAFF
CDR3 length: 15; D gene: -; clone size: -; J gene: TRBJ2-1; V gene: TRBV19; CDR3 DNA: TGTGCCAGTAGTGGACTAACCGGCTCCTACAATGAGCAGTTCTTC; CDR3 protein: CASSGLTGSYNEQFF
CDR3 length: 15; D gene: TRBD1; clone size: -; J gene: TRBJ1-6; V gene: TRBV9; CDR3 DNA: TGTGCCAGCAGCGTAGCGGCAGGGGGGAATTCACCCCTCCACTTT; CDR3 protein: CASSVAAGGNSPLHF
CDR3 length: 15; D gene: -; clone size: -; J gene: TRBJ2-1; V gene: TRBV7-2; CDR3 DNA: TGTGCCAGCAGCGCGCAACTAGATCCTGTCAATGAGCAGTTCTTC; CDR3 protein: CASSAQLDPVNEQFF
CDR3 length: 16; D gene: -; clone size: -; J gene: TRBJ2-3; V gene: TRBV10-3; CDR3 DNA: TGTGCCATCAGTGGGTCGTCAGGGTGGATCACAGATACGCAGTATTTT; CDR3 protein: CAISGSSGWITDTQYF
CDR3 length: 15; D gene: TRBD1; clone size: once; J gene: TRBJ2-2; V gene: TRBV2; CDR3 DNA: TGTGCCAGCAGTGAAGAGTCAGGGGGCACCGGGGAGCTGTTTTTT; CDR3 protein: CASSEESGGTGELFF
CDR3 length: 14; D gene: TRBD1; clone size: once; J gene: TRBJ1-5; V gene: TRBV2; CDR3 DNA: TGTGCCAGCAACCGACAGGGGGCGGAACAGCCCCAGCATTTT; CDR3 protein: CASNRQGAEQPQHF
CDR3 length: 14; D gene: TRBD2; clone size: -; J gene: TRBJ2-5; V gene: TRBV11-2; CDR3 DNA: TGTGCCAGCAGCTTAAGGTCGCGGGGGGAGACCCAGTACTTC; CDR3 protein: CASSLRSRGETQYF
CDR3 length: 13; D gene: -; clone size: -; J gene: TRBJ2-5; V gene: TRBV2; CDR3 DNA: TGTGCCAGCAGTGGGACAGACCAAGAGACCCAGTACTTC; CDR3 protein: CASSGTDQETQYF
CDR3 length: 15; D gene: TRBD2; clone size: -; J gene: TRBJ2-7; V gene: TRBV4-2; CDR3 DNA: TGTGCCAGCAGCCAAGCTAGCGGGCTCACCTACGAGCAGTACTTC; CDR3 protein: CASSQASGLTYEQYF
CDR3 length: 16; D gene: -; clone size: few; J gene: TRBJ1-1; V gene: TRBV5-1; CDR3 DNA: TGCGCCAGCAGCTTGGCCAGGCAGGGTATGAACACTGAAGCTTTCTTT; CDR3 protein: CASSLARQGMNTEAFF
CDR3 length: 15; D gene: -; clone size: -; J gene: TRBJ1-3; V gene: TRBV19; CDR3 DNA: TGTGCCAGTAGTGGACAAGGGGACTCTGGAAACACCATATATTTT; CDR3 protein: CASSGQGDSGNTIYF
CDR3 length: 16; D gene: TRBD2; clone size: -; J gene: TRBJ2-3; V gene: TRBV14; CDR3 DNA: TGTGCCAGCAGCCGCCTCGGGACTATAACCACAGATACGCAGTATTTT; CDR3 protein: CASSRLGTITTDTQYF
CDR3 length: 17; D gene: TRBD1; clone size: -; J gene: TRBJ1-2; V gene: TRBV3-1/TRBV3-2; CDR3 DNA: TGTGCCAGCAGCCAAGGGGAGAGGGGGCGAAGTCACTATGGCTACACCTTC; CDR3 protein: CASSQGERGRSHYGYTF
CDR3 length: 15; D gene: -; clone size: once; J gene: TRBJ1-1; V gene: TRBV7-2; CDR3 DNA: TGTGCCAGCAGCTTAGACCGGGGATTGAGCACTGAAGCTTTCTTT; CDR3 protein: CASSLDRGLSTEAFF
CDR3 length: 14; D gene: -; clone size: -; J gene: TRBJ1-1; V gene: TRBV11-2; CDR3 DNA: TGTGCCAGCAGCTTAGTACTGGGCAACACTGAAGCTTTCTTT; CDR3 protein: CASSLVLGNTEAFF
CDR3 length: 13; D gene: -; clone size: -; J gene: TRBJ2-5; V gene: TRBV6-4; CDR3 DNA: TGTGCCAGCAGTGTTAGGGGTGGAGAGACCCAGTACTTC; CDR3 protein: CASSVRGGETQYF
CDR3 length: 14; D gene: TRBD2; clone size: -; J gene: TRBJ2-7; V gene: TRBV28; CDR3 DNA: TGTGCCAGCACCGTAAGCGGGAGTGGTTACGAGCAGTACTTC; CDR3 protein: CASTVSGSGYEQYF
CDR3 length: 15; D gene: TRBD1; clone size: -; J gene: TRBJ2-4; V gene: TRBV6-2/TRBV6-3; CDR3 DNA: TGTGCCAGCAGTTCCACCGGGACAGGGAAGGACATTCAGTACTTC; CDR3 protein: CASSSTGTGKDIQYF
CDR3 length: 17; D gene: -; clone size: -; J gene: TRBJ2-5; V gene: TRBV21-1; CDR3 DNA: TGTGCCAGCAGCAACGAGGGACTAGCGGGGTACCAAGAGACCCAGTACTTC; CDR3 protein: CASSNEGLAGYQETQYF
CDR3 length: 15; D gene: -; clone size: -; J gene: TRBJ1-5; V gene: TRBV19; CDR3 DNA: TGTGCCAGTAGTACAAGGGCGGGAGTCAATCAGCCCCAGCATTTT; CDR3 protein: CASSTRAGVNQPQHF
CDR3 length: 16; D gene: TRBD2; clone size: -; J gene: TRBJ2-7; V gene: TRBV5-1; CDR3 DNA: TGCGCCAGCAGCTTTCTCTCGGGACTAGCGGGTGCCGAGCAGTACTTC; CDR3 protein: CASSFLSGLAGAEQYF
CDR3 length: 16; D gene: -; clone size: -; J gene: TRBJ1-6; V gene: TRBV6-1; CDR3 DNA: TGTGCCAGCAGTGACAGGGTGAACTCCTATAATTCACCCCTCCACTTT; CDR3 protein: CASSDRVNSYNSPLHF
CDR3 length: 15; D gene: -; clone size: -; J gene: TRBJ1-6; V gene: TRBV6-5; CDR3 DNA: TGTGCCAGCAGTTACTCGACTGTCGATAATTCACCCCTCCACTTT; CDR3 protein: CASSYSTVDNSPLHF
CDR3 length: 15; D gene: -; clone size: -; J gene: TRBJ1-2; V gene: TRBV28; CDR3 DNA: TGTGCCAGCAGTTTGACCGACAGGCCCCACTATGGCTACACCTTC; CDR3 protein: CASSLTDRPHYGYTF
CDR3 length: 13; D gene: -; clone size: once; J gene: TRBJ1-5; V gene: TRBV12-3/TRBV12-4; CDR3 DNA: TGTGCCAGCAGTTTCCTCGGCAATCAGCCCCAGCATTTT; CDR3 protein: CASSFLGNQPQHF
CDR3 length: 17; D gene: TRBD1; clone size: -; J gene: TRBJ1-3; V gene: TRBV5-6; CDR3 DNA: TGTGCCAGCAGCTTCACAGGGGGGGTCGGTGGAGGAAACACCATATATTTT; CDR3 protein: CASSFTGGVGGGNTIYF
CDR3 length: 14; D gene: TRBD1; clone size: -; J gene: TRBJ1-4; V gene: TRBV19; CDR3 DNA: TGTGCCAGTAGTTGGACAGGCTATAATGAAAAACTGTTTTTT; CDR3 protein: CASSWTGYNEKLFF
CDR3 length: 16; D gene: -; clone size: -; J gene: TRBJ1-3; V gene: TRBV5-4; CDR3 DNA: TGTGCCAGCAGCTTGGCAGGGGTGAACTCTGGAAACACCATATATTTT; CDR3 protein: CASSLAGVNSGNTIYF
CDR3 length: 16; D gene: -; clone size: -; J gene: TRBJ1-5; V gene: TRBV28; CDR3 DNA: TGTGCCAGCAGACCGATCCTTCCGGGGGGCAATCAGCCCCAGCATTTT; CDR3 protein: CASRPILPGGNQPQHF
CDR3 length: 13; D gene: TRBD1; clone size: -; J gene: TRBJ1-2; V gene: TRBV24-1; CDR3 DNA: TGTGCCACCAGTGATTTCGGGACAGAAGGCTACACCTTC; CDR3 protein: CATSDFGTEGYTF
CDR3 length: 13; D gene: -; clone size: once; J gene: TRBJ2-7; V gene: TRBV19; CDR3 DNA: TGTGCCAGTAGGCGTCCGGACAGCTACGAGCAGTACTTC; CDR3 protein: CASRRPDSYEQYF
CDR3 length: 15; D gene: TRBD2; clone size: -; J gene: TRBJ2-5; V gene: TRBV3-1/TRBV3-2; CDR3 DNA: TGTGCCAGCAGCCAAGCAGGACTAGCGCCCGAGACCCAGTACTTC; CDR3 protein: CASSQAGLAPETQYF
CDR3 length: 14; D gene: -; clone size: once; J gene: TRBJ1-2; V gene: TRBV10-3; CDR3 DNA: TGTGCCATCCTACAGGACGGACCAATCTATGGCTACACCTTC; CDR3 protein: CAILQDGPIYGYTF
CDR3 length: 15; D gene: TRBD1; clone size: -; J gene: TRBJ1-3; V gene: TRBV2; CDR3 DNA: TGTGCCAGCAGTCCGGACAGGGGATCTGGAAACACCATATATTTT; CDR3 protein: CASSPDRGSGNTIYF
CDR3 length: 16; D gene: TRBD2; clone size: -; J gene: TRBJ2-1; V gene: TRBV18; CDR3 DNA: TGTGCCAGCTCACCTAGCGGGGTGAGCTCCTACAATGAGCAGTTCTTC; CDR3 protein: CASSPSGVSSYNEQFF
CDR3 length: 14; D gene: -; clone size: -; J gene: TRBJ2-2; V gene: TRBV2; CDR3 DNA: TGTGCCAGCAGTGGTGGTAGAAACACCGGGGAGCTGTTTTTT; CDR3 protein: CASSGGRNTGELFF
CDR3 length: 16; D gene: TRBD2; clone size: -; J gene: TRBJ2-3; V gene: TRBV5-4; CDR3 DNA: TGTGCCAGCAGCATGCCCGGGACTAGCGGGAGGGCCATACCCGTTTTT; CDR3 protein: CASSMPGTSGRAIPVF
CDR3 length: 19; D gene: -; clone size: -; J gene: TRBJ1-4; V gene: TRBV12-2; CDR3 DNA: TGTGCAAGTCGCCTCCACGTCCGCGACAGCGTTCCCCCTAATGAAAAACTGTTTTTT; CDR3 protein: CASRLHVRDSVPPNEKLFF
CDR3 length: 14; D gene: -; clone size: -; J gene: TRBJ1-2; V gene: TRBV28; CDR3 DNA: TGTGCCAGCAGTCCCCCAGGGTTATGGGATGGCTACACCTTC; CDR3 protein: CASSPPGLWDGYTF
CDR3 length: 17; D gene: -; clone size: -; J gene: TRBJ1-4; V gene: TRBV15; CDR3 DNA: TGTGCCACCAGCAGAGATCGTTCGACAGGACCCAATGAAAAACTGTTTTTT; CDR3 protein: CATSRDRSTGPNEKLFF
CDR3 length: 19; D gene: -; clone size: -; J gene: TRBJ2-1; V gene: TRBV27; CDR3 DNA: TGTGCCAGCAGTGTTTGGGGCGGCGTAGCAAGGAGCTCCTACAATGAGCAGTTCTTC; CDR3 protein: CASSVWGGVARSSYNEQFF